These 15 T cell receptor beta chains were sequenced from one sample in a study of neurological immune-mediated disorders. TCRdb re-derived calls from the 5' RACE reads in MiXCR, one entry per CDR3 protein. Of 45,000 to 60,000 distinct CDR3 sequences listed, around 4% are singletons. The sample comprised PBMCs. These receptors were taken from a man younger than 45 with multiple sclerosis.

This clonotype showed up many times. The V and J genes are TRBV15 and TRBJ2-5; perhaps TRBD2 as D (6 bases). V lost 0 bases and J 0 bases, leaving 14 bases between the germline ends. This CDR3 has 17 residues. The germline V gene encodes CDR1 LNHNV and CDR2 YYDKDF (reference sequence). CDR3 DNA: TGTGCCACCAGCAGAGATTCGGGACTCACGTACCAAGAGACCCAGTACTTC. Translation: CATSRDSGLTYQETQYF.

This clonotype showed up many times. V is TRBV20-1 and J is TRBJ2-2; the D call may be TRBD1 or TRBD2 (5 bases each). Germline V gene sequence: CDR1 DFQATT, CDR2 SNEGSKA (reference sequence). The CDR3 is 14 amino acids. The V end lost 0 bases, the J end lost 4 bases, and 9 bases lay between the germline ends. The CDR3 coding sequence is TGCAGTGCTAGAGAAAGAGGGGCCACCGGGGAGCTGTTTTTT. Translating gives CSARERGATGELFF.

About this clonotype itself: Because the CDR3's place on the DNA is in doubt, the DNA is left out and the CDR3 is given as listed by TCRdb. The chain links TRBV20-1 to TRBJ2-7; the DNA was not compared with TRBD1, the D call given in the table. The germline CDR1 and CDR2 sequences are DFQATT and SNEGSKA (reference sequence). The CDR3 totals 15 residues, both ends included. The CDR3 loop reads CSASFGPGESYEQYF.

In its sample, this clonotype was seen many times. The gene calls are TRBV5-1 and TRBJ1-4, with D hard to call. Germline CDR1 SGHRS, CDR2 YFSETQ. This CDR3 spans 14 amino acids. Trimming removed 0 bases at V and 0 bases at J, with 3 bases between. The chain's CDR3 is CASSLEATNEKLFF. The CDR3 region has the DNA TGCGCCAGCAGCTTGGAGGCAACTAATGAAAAACTGTTTTTT.

Remarks on this clonotype: A much larger clone differs from this one at a single base, so this may be a read error. CDR3 coding DNA: TGCGCCAGCAGCTTGGACAGGTCTTCTGGGGCCAAAGTCCTGACTTTC. As protein: CASSLDRSSGAKVLTF. This chain joins TRBV5-1 and TRBJ2-6, with D possibly matching TRBD1 (5 bases). This CDR3 contains 16 residues. Per germline, CDR1 SGHRS and CDR2 YFSETQ.

The sample holds many counts of this clonotype. The chain couples TRBV29-1 to TRBJ2-1; a weak D match, TRBD1 (10 bases). CDR3 size: 19 residues. Germline CDR1 is SQVTM and CDR2 is ANQGSEA. The V gene lost 2 bases and the J gene lost 8 bases, with 31 bases spanning the gap. The CDR3 reads CSVENWDRGGGRAGDEQFF. The CDR3 coding sequence is TGCAGCGTTGAAAATTGGGACAGGGGCGGCGGGAGGGCCGGGGATGAGCAGTTCTTC.

This clonotype showed up many times. J is TRBJ2-1 and V is TRBV12-3 or TRBV12-4; D remains ambiguous. V dropped 7 bases and J dropped 8 bases, with 12 bases sitting between them. CDR3 size: 12 residues. The chain's CDR3 is CASTPALHEQFF. In DNA form, the CDR3 reads TGTGCCAGCACCCCGGCCCTTCATGAGCAGTTCTTC.

This clonotype was recorded at least ten times. The chain recombines TRBV5-1 with TRBJ2-1; D unclear. The CDR3 consists of 13 residues. Trimming took off 0 bases at V and 10 bases at J, with 11 bases between the two ends. From germline, CDR1 is SGHRS and CDR2 YFSETQ. The CDR3 sequence is CASSLEGKQEQFF. The CDR3 bases are TGCGCCAGCAGCTTGGAGGGTAAGCAAGAGCAGTTCTTC.

In its sample, this clonotype was seen a few times. The rearrangement links TRBV6-2 or TRBV6-3 to TRBJ2-1, with 10 bases aligning to TRBD2. Unmatched junction bases numbered 4, after V lost 2 bases and J lost 6 bases. CDR3 size: 15 residues. CDR1 is MNHEY, CDR2 SVGEGT, per germline. The DNA of the CDR3 is TGTGCCAGCAGTTACCTAGCGGGGGTAGGCAATGAGCAGTTCTTC. Protein product: CASSYLAGVGNEQFF.

This clonotype was recorded many times. This chain connects TRBV5-8 to TRBJ2-3; 7 nucleotides align to TRBD2. Germline V gene lookup returns CDR1 SGHTS and CDR2 YDEGEE. This CDR3 region has 17 residues. V lost 3 bases to trimming and J lost 2 bases; unmatched junction nucleotides: 12. CDR3 protein: CASSSPAPSGLTDTQYF. DNA of the CDR3: TGTGCCAGCAGCTCACCGGCCCCTAGCGGCCTCACAGATACGCAGTATTTT. Looking up the rest from reference TRBV5-8 and TRBJ2-3 gives the full variable domain: EAGVTQSPTHLIKTRGQQATLRCSPISGHTSVYWYQQALGLGLQFLLWYDEGEERNRGNFPPRFSGRQFPNYSSELNVNALELEDSALYLCASSSPAPSGLTDTQYFGPGTRLTVL.

This clonotype was counted many times. The CDR3 DNA reads as TGTGCCAGCAGTCCGAGGTACGCCTACGAGCAGTACTTC. Translation: CASSPRYAYEQYF. The gene calls are TRBV27 and TRBJ2-7; D not resolved. The CDR3 runs 13 residues. Germline CDR1 reads MNHEY; CDR2 reads SMNVEV (reference sequence). Trimming shortened V by 5 bases and J by 2 bases, and 10 bases separated the two germline ends.

In its sample, this clonotype was seen a few times. The chain joins TRBV20-1 to TRBJ1-1, with D possibly matching TRBD1 (5 bases). This CDR3 has 19 residues. Trimming cost V 1 base and J 6 bases, with 30 bases left between them. Germline loops: CDR1 DFQATT, CDR2 SNEGSKA (reference sequence). CDR3 nucleotides: TGCAGTGCTAGAGGTAACCTGGACGTTGAGTGGGGGGGTATCGCTGAAGCTTTCTTT. Translating gives CSARGNLDVEWGGIAEAFF.

This clonotype appeared many times. The chain links TRBV5-1 to TRBJ2-1, with 7 bases that match TRBD2. The CDR3 has 15 residues. CDR1 is SGHRS, CDR2 YFSETQ, per germline. J gave up 9 bases and V 0 bases, and 9 bases lay outside the gene matches. The CDR3 DNA reads as TGCGCCAGCAGCTTGGGGGGCGGGAGTAGCGGTGAGCAGTTCTTC. Protein product: CASSLGGGSSGEQFF.

This clonotype has a count of ten or more. CDR3 nucleotides: TGCAGTGCTTCCCCGATTAGCGGGTACGAGCAGTACTTC. Encoded protein: CSASPISGYEQYF. V usage is TRBV20-1 and J usage is TRBJ2-7; 7 bases map to TRBD2. V lost 5 bases and J lost 4; bases outside the gene matches: 8. CDR3 length equals 13 residues. Germline CDR1 is DFQATT and CDR2 is SNEGSKA (reference sequence).

This clonotype was detected ten times or more. This sequence joins TRBV12-3 or TRBV12-4 and TRBJ2-7; the match to TRBD1 covers 7 bases. Germline trimming cut 1 base from V and 1 base from J; bases unmatched to any gene: 4. This CDR3 has 15 residues. CDR3 sequence: CASSLETGRSYEQYF. The CDR3 DNA reads TGTGCCAGCAGTTTAGAGACAGGGCGATCCTACGAGCAGTACTTC.